Following are 26 T cell receptor beta chains from one sample sequenced in a study of OX40 agonist ivuxolimab in advanced cancers. TCRdb's table, derived via immunoSEQ multiplex PCR, lists solely in-frame clones and lacks some. The sample has roughly 34,000 clones, about 83% seen once. Sample: CD4+ or CD8+ T cells sorted from blood, taken in a trial of the OX40 agonist ivuxolimab. The receptor source for this set is an adult with an advanced solid tumor such as melanoma, head and neck, liver or kidney cancer.

This clone was recorded once. The CDR3 spells CASSATGVRGVEQYF. The CDR3 nucleotides read TGTGCCAGCAGCGCAACAGGGGTCAGAGGCGTCGAGCAGTACTTC. The V gene is TRBV7-9, the J gene TRBJ2-7; 7 nucleotides match TRBD1. In germline, CDR1 is SEHNR, CDR2 FQNEAQ (reference sequence). There are 15 residues in the CDR3. V gave up 5 bases and J gave up 6 bases; unmatched junction bases: 13.

J is TRBJ2-1 and V is TRBV5-4; 15 bases fit TRBD2. The CDR3 has 16 amino acids. J lost 9 bases, V lost 2 bases, and 6 bases had no gene match. CDR1 SGHNT and CDR2 YYREEE come from the germline V gene (reference sequence). The CDR3 DNA is TGTGCCAGCAGCTTTTCGGGACTAGCGGGAGGTGGTGAGCAGTTCTTC. This encodes CASSFSGLAGGGEQFF.

The chain is built from TRBV18 and TRBJ2-1; 7 bases agree with TRBD2. This CDR3 is built from 17 residues. Germline lookup yields CDR1 KGHSH and CDR2 LQKENI. The trim removed 0 bases at V and 1 base at J, leaving 6 bases unmatched. CDR3 sequence reads: CASSPPSSGKSYNEQFF. CDR3 coding DNA: TGTGCCAGCTCACCACCGTCTAGCGGAAAATCCTACAATGAGCAGTTCTTC.

This clone was seen just once. The chain joins TRBV2 to TRBJ1-1; the match to TRBD1 covers 9 bases. V was clipped by 6 bases and J by 2 bases; unmatched bases: 16. Germline V gene lookup returns CDR1 SNHLY and CDR2 FYNNEI. This CDR3 contains 18 residues. In DNA form, the CDR3 reads TGTGCCAGCAGAATTTTGGCTGGGGGACAGGGTGAAAACACTGAAGCTTTCTTT. Translating gives CASRILAGGQGENTEAFF.

The chain combines TRBV5-6 with TRBJ1-3; D is unresolved. CDR1 and CDR2 (germline): SGHDT, YYEEEE. The CDR3 totals 12 residues. Trimming took 7 bases from V and 1 from J, leaving 6 bases between them. The CDR3 bases are TGTGCCAGCGGGCCTTCTGGAAACACCATATATTTT. Protein: CASGPSGNTIYF.

The rearrangement links TRBV5-1 to TRBJ2-3, with D perhaps matching TRBD1 (6 bases). Germline assignment: CDR1 SGHRS and CDR2 YFSETQ. The V end was cut by 6 bases, the J end by 2 bases, with 13 bases between. The CDR3 has 14 amino acids. The CDR3 loop reads CASNPGQTTDTQYF. The DNA for the CDR3 is TGCGCCAGCAATCCGGGACAAACCACAGATACGCAGTATTTT.

This chain links TRBV30 with TRBJ1-5; a possible D gene is TRBD1 (5 bases). The CDR3 extends over 15 amino acids. Germline CDR1 reads GTSNPN; CDR2 reads SVGIG (reference sequence). The V end lost 0 bases, the J end lost 6 bases, and 15 bases lay between the germline ends. The CDR3 protein is CAWSVGGTVTQPQHF. CDR3 sequence (DNA): TGTGCCTGGAGTGTTGGAGGGACGGTTACTCAGCCCCAGCATTTT.

The CDR3 DNA sequence: TGTGCCAGCAGCCCATCAAGCCAGGCGGGGACTTTCGGGCAGTTCTTC. This encodes CASSPSSQAGTFGQFF. The chain couples TRBV4-2 to TRBJ2-1; tentative D call: TRBD2 (6 bases). The CDR3 spans 16 residues. The ends were cut back, 4 bases at V and 12 bases at J, with 25 bases in the middle. Per the germline V gene, CDR1 is LGHNA and CDR2 is YNFKEQ.

The chain has TRBV2 and TRBJ2-4; 8 bases fit TRBD2. Germline CDR1 reads SNHLY; CDR2 reads FYNNEI. The CDR3 sequence is 13 residues long. Losses at the gene ends were 4 bases for V and 15 bases for J; bases not matched to a gene: 11. CDR3 DNA: TGTGCCAGCAGTGCGGGAGGGGTCGGGTTCTGGTACTTC. Translated: CASSAGGVGFWYF.

The V call is TRBV4-2, the J call TRBJ1-4, with D unclear. Germline V gene sequence: CDR1 LGHNA, CDR2 YNFKEQ. The CDR3 runs 14 residues. Between the trimmed V and J ends, which lost 0 bases and 6 bases, there was a span of 8 bases. CDR3 loop: CASSQDSEDEKLFF. The CDR3 DNA is TGTGCCAGCAGCCAAGATAGCGAAGATGAAAAACTGTTTTTT.

This chain links TRBV27 with TRBJ2-7, with 9 bases fitting TRBD1. The CDR3 is 16 residues long. Trimming took 3 bases from V and 3 from J; bases not matched to a gene: 9. CDR1 and CDR2 from the germline V gene are MNHEY and SMNVEV (reference sequence). In DNA form, the CDR3 reads TGTGCCAGCAGTTTTAGGACAGGGGCACAGGTCTACGAGCAGTACTTC. This gives the protein CASSFRTGAQVYEQYF.

The V and J genes are TRBV7-2 and TRBJ1-6, with unresolved D. This CDR3 is built from 12 residues. CDR1 and CDR2 (germline): SGHTA, FQGNSA. V was shortened by 2 bases and J by 7 bases, with 3 bases between the two germline ends. The CDR3 nucleotides read TGTGCCAGCAGCTTAACCAATTCACCCCTCCACTTT. This encodes CASSLTNSPLHF.

The genes are TRBV5-1 and TRBJ1-4; D unresolved. Germline CDR1 reads SGHRS; CDR2 reads YFSETQ. This CDR3 is built from 13 residues. V lost 4 bases, J lost 3 bases, and 7 bases lay in between. CDR3 region: CASSPFANEKLFF. For the CDR3, the DNA is TGCGCCAGCAGCCCTTTTGCTAATGAAAAACTGTTTTTT.

The rearrangement joins TRBV19 to TRBJ2-3; possibly TRBD2 for D (6 bases). The germline gives CDR1 LNHDA, CDR2 SQIVND (reference sequence). This CDR3 contains 13 residues. V lost 11 bases and J 5 bases, leaving 17 bases between the germline ends. CDR3 region: CAVGGAAGDTQYF. CDR3 sequence (DNA): TGTGCCGTAGGCGGGGCGGCCGGAGATACGCAGTATTTT.

The chain employs TRBV5-1 and TRBJ2-3; TRBD1 matches 7 bases. The trim removed 4 bases at V and 0 bases at J, leaving 5 bases unmatched. The CDR3 extends over 15 amino acids. CDR1 is SGHRS and CDR2 is YFSETQ in the germline V gene. The CDR3 loop is CASSIGTVSTDTQYF. CDR3 nucleotides: TGCGCCAGCAGCATAGGGACAGTCAGCACAGATACGCAGTATTTT.

The rearrangement uses TRBV10-2 and TRBJ1-1; 7 nucleotides line up with TRBD1. Trimming cost V 3 bases and J 0 bases; bases outside gene matches: 7. In germline, CDR1 is WSHSY, CDR2 SAAADI. The CDR3 is 16 amino acids. This CDR3 reads CASSERQGTMNTEAFF. CDR3 nucleotide sequence: TGCGCCAGCAGTGAACGACAGGGAACCATGAACACTGAAGCTTTCTTT.

The chain couples TRBV5-4 to TRBJ2-7; 11 positions agree with TRBD1. Germline loops: CDR1 SGHNT, CDR2 YYREEE (reference sequence). The ends lost 4 bases at V and 1 base at J; junction bases unmatched: 4. CDR3 length: 15 amino acids. CDR3 loop: CASSNGQGASYEQYF. DNA of the CDR3: TGTGCCAGCAGCAACGGACAGGGGGCTTCCTACGAGCAGTACTTC.

The V call is TRBV7-9, the J call TRBJ1-2; no firm D call. V gave up 3 bases and J gave up 4 bases, with 9 bases separating them. Per the germline V gene, CDR1 is SEHNR and CDR2 is FQNEAQ (reference sequence). The CDR3 runs to 13 residues. Here the CDR3 DNA reads TGTGCCAGCAGCTTTCAGTCTGTCTATGGCTACACCTTC. It translates to CASSFQSVYGYTF.

This sequence joins TRBV27 and TRBJ1-5; TRBD1 is a possible D gene (6 bases). This CDR3 comprises 15 residues. Germline V gene lookup returns CDR1 MNHEY and CDR2 SMNVEV (reference sequence). V lost 3 bases, J lost 7 bases, and 16 bases lay in between. The CDR3 loop reads CASSFARGAGQPQHF. The CDR3 DNA reads as TGTGCCAGCAGTTTCGCCAGGGGAGCGGGACAGCCCCAGCATTTT.

The rearrangement links TRBV5-1 to TRBJ2-7, with unresolved D. This CDR3 comprises 14 residues. V lost 7 bases to trimming and J lost 2 bases, with 16 bases between them. Germline CDR1 reads SGHRS; CDR2 reads YFSETQ. In nucleotides, the CDR3 is TGCGCCAGCGCCGTGGGCCCAGTGACCTACGAGCAGTACTTC. Translated, it gives CASAVGPVTYEQYF.

The V gene is TRBV2, the J gene TRBJ2-7; no firm D call. With 8 bases removed from V and 0 bases from J, the gap between germline ends came to 11 bases. CDR1 and CDR2 from the germline V gene are SNHLY and FYNNEI. This CDR3 comprises 13 residues. The CDR3 is CASSFGPSYEQYF. Written as DNA, the CDR3 is TGTGCCAGCTCATTTGGACCCTCCTACGAGCAGTACTTC.

The J gene is TRBJ2-3, the V gene TRBV9, with 10 positions matching TRBD2. Germline CDR1 and CDR2: SGDLS and YYNGEE. The CDR3 has 16 residues. V was pared by 4 bases and J by 3 bases, with 8 bases of the junction left unmatched. CDR3 in amino acids: CASSRTSGGGTDTQYF. The DNA of the CDR3 is TGTGCCAGCAGCCGGACTAGCGGAGGGGGGACAGATACGCAGTATTTT.

The chain recombines TRBV6-6 with TRBJ2-3; tentatively, D is TRBD1 (5 bases). CDR3 size: 14 residues. Germline V lookup: CDR1 MNHNY, CDR2 SVGAGI (reference sequence). The V end was cut by 7 bases, the J end by 1 base, with 12 bases between. The CDR3 here is CASKIRDRTDTQYF. CDR3 in DNA: TGTGCCAGCAAGATCAGGGATCGCACAGATACGCAGTATTTT.

The CDR3 DNA reads as TGTGCCAGCAGCGGGGGACAGGGCCTATACAATGAGCAGTTCTTC. Its translation: CASSGGQGLYNEQFF. V gene TRBV9 combines with J gene TRBJ2-1, with TRBD1 matching over 9 bases. CDR3 length: 15 amino acids. After removal of 3 bases from V and 4 bases from J, the junction contained 5 bases not matched to a gene. Germline loops: CDR1 SGDLS, CDR2 YYNGEE.

The rearrangement uses TRBV7-8 and TRBJ2-1; TRBD1 matches at 8 bases. CDR1 is SGHVS, CDR2 FQNEAQ, per germline. The CDR3 has 17 amino acids. With V trimmed by 7 bases and J by 7 bases, 18 bases remained unmatched. DNA for the CDR3: TGTGCCAGCATCCCACCTGCCGACAGGGGCCCTATAAATGAGCAGTTCTTC. Residues: CASIPPADRGPINEQFF.

The chain joins TRBV28 to TRBJ1-2; 9 bases are shared with TRBD1. The CDR3 contains 17 residues. V trimming: 2 bases; J trimming: 3 bases; junction bases outside the gene matches: 10. Germline assignment: CDR1 MDHEN and CDR2 SYDVKM. In nucleotides, the CDR3 is TGTGCCAGCAGTTTAGGCCGCCTGGACAGGGGCGACTATGGCTACACCTTC. This translates into CASSLGRLDRGDYGYTF.